The 3 T cell receptor beta chains reported below all come from one sample, sequenced in a study of OX40 agonist ivuxolimab in advanced cancers. The data were produced by immunoSEQ multiplex PCR, yet TCRdb's version contains in-frame clones alone and is incomplete. Of 45,000 to 60,000 clones listed, 83% are singletons. The specimen was CD4+ or CD8+ T cells sorted from blood, collected in a trial of the OX40 agonist ivuxolimab. The receptor set was obtained from an adult with an advanced solid tumor such as melanoma, head and neck, liver or kidney cancer.

The genes are TRBV6-1 and TRBJ2-3; TRBD1 is a possible D gene (6 bases). The CDR3 runs 15 residues. V was clipped by 7 bases and J by 0 bases, with 14 bases between them. The germline gives CDR1 MNHNS, CDR2 SASEGT. The CDR3 DNA is TGTGCCAGCAACCCGACAGGACTTAGCACAGATACGCAGTATTTT. Translating gives CASNPTGLSTDTQYF.

This chain uses TRBV19 with TRBJ1-2, with D perhaps TRBD1 (5 bases). V lost 2 bases, J lost 7 bases, and 11 bases lay in between. This CDR3 contains 13 residues. The germline gives CDR1 LNHDA, CDR2 SQIVND (reference sequence). The CDR3 DNA sequence: TGTGCCAGTAGTATACTGGGGCAGGCTGGCTACACCTTC. The encoded protein is CASSILGQAGYTF.

This chain uses TRBV9 with TRBJ2-3; D unclear. This CDR3 comprises 14 residues. The V gene lost 3 bases and the J gene lost 0 bases, with 8 bases spanning the gap. The V gene's germline CDR1 is SGDLS and CDR2 YYNGEE. The CDR3 bases are TGTGCCAGCAGCGAGAGTTCCAGCACAGATACGCAGTATTTT. It specifies CASSESSSTDTQYF.